The 29 T cell receptor beta chains below come from one sample, sequenced in a study of blood T cells in healthy people across ages. A J-beta primer mix and a sample-barcoded 5' primer were used in a second PCR of roughly 7 to 12 cycles. TCRdb reanalysed the 5' RACE reads using MiXCR and keeps one entry per CDR3 protein. The table has about 1.4 million distinct CDR3 sequences, around 59% seen once. Sequencing input: blood. These receptor sequences come from a man between 18 and 35 years old in good health.

The rearrangement joins TRBV27 to TRBJ1-4; 7 positions match TRBD1. This CDR3 contains 14 residues. The V gene's germline CDR1 is MNHEY and CDR2 SMNVEV (reference sequence). V gave up 6 bases and J gave up 8 bases; unmatched junction bases: 9. CDR3 sequence (DNA): TGTGCCAGCAGCCTTACAGGGGTGGAGGAAAAACTGTTTTTT. It translates to CASSLTGVEEKLFF.

The V and J genes are TRBV3-1 and TRBJ2-7, with D tentatively TRBD2 (5 bases). The CDR3 spans 15 residues. CDR1 and CDR2 (germline): LGHDT, YNNKEL (reference sequence). V was trimmed by 2 bases and J by 5 bases, leaving 16 bases between them. The chain's CDR3 is CASSQFRQWENEQYF. The CDR3 bases are TGTGCCAGCAGCCAATTTCGCCAGTGGGAGAACGAGCAGTACTTC.

The rearrangement uses TRBV12-3 or TRBV12-4 and TRBJ2-6; 7 positions agree with TRBD2. V dropped 7 bases and J dropped 4; count of bases not matched to a gene: 7. The CDR3 is 15 residues long. The CDR3 sequence is CASTAGGRGANVLTF. CDR3 DNA: TGTGCCAGCACCGCCGGGGGGAGAGGGGCCAACGTCCTGACTTTC.

V usage is TRBV29-1 and J usage is TRBJ2-5; possible D gene TRBD1, 6 bases. The DNA matches TRBJ2-7 better at its end, which makes the J call doubtful. The CDR3 has 15 amino acids. Germline V gene lookup returns CDR1 SQVTM and CDR2 ANQGSEA. The CDR3 loop reads CSVEEHRDSFSEQYF. The CDR3 nucleotides read TGCAGCGTTGAAGAACACAGGGATTCATTTTCCGAGCAGTACTTC.

The chain joins TRBV12-3 or TRBV12-4 to TRBJ1-1, with TRBD1 matching 7 bases. Germline trimming cut 4 bases from V and 0 bases from J; bases unmatched to any gene: 5. This CDR3 has 15 amino acids. This chain's CDR3 is CASSSRTGMNTEAFF. CDR3 bases: TGTGCCAGCAGTTCTCGGACAGGCATGAACACTGAAGCTTTCTTT.

The genes are TRBV4-1 and TRBJ2-3; TRBD1 matches at 9 bases. Germline lookup yields CDR1 MGHRA and CDR2 YSYEKL. Losses at the gene ends were 4 bases for V and 1 base for J; bases not matched to a gene: 6. CDR3 size: 16 residues. The CDR3 region is CASSPGQGRGTDTQYF. The CDR3 bases are TGCGCCAGCAGCCCTGGACAGGGGAGGGGCACAGATACGCAGTATTTT.

J is TRBJ1-2 and V is TRBV6-5; no reliable D call. V lost 6 bases and J lost 3, with 14 bases in between. This CDR3 has 14 amino acids. Germline loops: CDR1 MNHEY, CDR2 SVGAGI. The CDR3 spells CASSLQFLDYGYTF. The CDR3 DNA follows: TGTGCCAGCAGCTTGCAGTTCCTGGACTATGGCTACACCTTC.

The chain recombines TRBV12-3 or TRBV12-4 with TRBJ1-4; perhaps TRBD1 as D (6 bases). The CDR3 sequence is 14 residues long. The V and J ends lost 4 bases and 4 bases respectively, with 10 bases between them. The CDR3 DNA sequence: TGTGCCAGCAGTTACGGAGGGGGTAATGAAAAACTGTTTTTT. Its translation: CASSYGGGNEKLFF.

A few counts support this clonotype. V usage is TRBV6-2 or TRBV6-3 and J usage is TRBJ2-1, with 8 bases fitting TRBD2. CDR1 and CDR2 (germline): MNHEY, SVGEGT. V was pared by 2 bases and J by 3 bases, with 3 bases of the junction left unmatched. The CDR3 extends over 15 amino acids. The CDR3 coding sequence is TGTGCCAGCAGTTACGGAGCGGGGGACTACAATGAGCAGTTCTTC. This codes for CASSYGAGDYNEQFF.

The chain uses TRBV7-9 and TRBJ2-3, with D perhaps matching TRBD1 (5 bases). This CDR3 comprises 15 residues. The V gene's germline CDR1 is SEHNR and CDR2 FQNEAQ (reference sequence). V shed 1 base and J shed 3 bases, with 11 bases lying between them. The CDR3 bases are TGTGCCAGCAGCTTAGTTGGGGCCCCAACAGATACGCAGTATTTT. This gives the protein CASSLVGAPTDTQYF.

The chain uses TRBV7-8 and TRBJ2-7, with D uncertain. The DNA end favors TRBJ2-5, so the J call may be wrong. The CDR3 is 16 residues long. The germline gives CDR1 SGHVS, CDR2 FQNEAQ. The DNA for the CDR3 is TGTGCCAGCAGCCCGGATGTTTGGAATCCCAAAGAGACCCAGTACTTC. Translation gives CASSPDVWNPKETQYF.

The gene calls are TRBV9 and TRBJ2-1; perhaps TRBD1 as D (6 bases). V shed 0 bases and J shed 7 bases, with 17 bases lying between them. The CDR3 length is 16 residues. Germline CDR1 and CDR2: SGDLS and YYNGEE. CDR3 loop: CASSVEQGRVMNEQFF. In DNA, the CDR3 is TGTGCCAGCAGCGTAGAACAGGGCAGAGTAATGAATGAGCAGTTCTTC.

V and J are TRBV5-1 and TRBJ1-2, with 7 positions matching TRBD1. The CDR3 length is 14 residues. V lost 0 bases to trimming and J lost 8 bases; unmatched junction nucleotides: 7. Germline V lookup: CDR1 SGHRS, CDR2 YFSETQ. CDR3 protein: CASSLGQGTGGYTF. CDR3 nucleotide sequence: TGCGCCAGCAGCTTGGGACAGGGAACTGGAGGCTACACCTTC.

This sequence joins TRBV7-2 and TRBJ1-6; D gene uncertain. V was trimmed by 5 bases and J by 4 bases, leaving 9 bases between them. The CDR3 runs 14 residues. Germline V gene data show CDR1 as SGHTA and CDR2 as FQGNSA. The CDR3 reads CASSPTSYNSPLHF. CDR3 in DNA: TGTGCCAGCAGCCCCACGTCATATAATTCACCCCTCCACTTT.

This chain joins TRBV20-1 and TRBJ2-5; 10 bases are a match to TRBD2. Near its end, the DNA agrees better with TRBJ2-7, so the J call may be wrong. CDR3 length equals 12 residues. Germline CDR1 and CDR2: DFQATT and SNEGSKA (reference sequence). This chain's CDR3 is CSAWLAGDEQYF. In DNA, the CDR3 is TGCAGTGCGTGGCTAGCGGGAGACGAGCAGTACTTC.

This clonotype was recorded once. This chain links TRBV15 with TRBJ2-2; 7 bases match TRBD1. This CDR3 spans 16 amino acids. The ends lost 3 bases at V and 1 base at J; junction bases unmatched: 5. Per germline, CDR1 LNHNV and CDR2 YYDKDF (reference sequence). The CDR3 protein is CATSSVGQRNTGELFF. CDR3 in DNA: TGTGCCACCAGCAGCGTGGGACAGCGGAACACCGGGGAGCTGTTTTTT.

V is TRBV20-1 and J is TRBJ2-1, with TRBD2 matching over 9 bases. Germline CDR1 reads DFQATT; CDR2 reads SNEGSKA (reference sequence). This CDR3 spans 18 amino acids. V trimming: 0 bases; J trimming: 7 bases; junction bases outside the gene matches: 16. The CDR3 region has the DNA TGCAGTGCTAGAGAAACGAGGGTAGCGGGAGTGGGAGAGAATGAGCAGTTCTTC. Translated: CSARETRVAGVGENEQFF.

This clonotype was recorded only once. The V gene is TRBV5-1, the J gene TRBJ2-7; either TRBD1 or TRBD2 may supply D (7 bases each). V was clipped by 4 bases and J by 3 bases, with 17 bases between them. Looked up from germline, CDR1 is SGHRS and CDR2 is YFSETQ. There are 15 residues in the CDR3. CDR3 bases: TGCGCCAGCAGCGTGGGAGGGACAGAAAGCTACGAGCAGTACTTC. It yields the protein CASSVGGTESYEQYF.

This clonotype came up a few times. The chain couples TRBV7-9 to TRBJ2-5; no definite D call. Between the trimmed V and J ends, which lost 0 bases and 2 bases, there was a span of 7 bases. This CDR3 region has 14 residues. Germline values: CDR1 SEHNR, CDR2 FQNEAQ (reference sequence). The CDR3 region has the DNA TGTGCCAGCAGCTTAGCTATGGGTCAAGAGACCCAGTACTTC. Protein sequence: CASSLAMGQETQYF.

This clonotype has a handful of counts. This chain links TRBV20-1 with TRBJ1-1, with TRBD1 as a possible D gene (5 bases). Germline V gives CDR1 DFQATT, CDR2 SNEGSKA (reference sequence). Trimming pared 2 bases from V and 6 bases from J, leaving 7 bases between. CDR3 size: 11 residues. CDR3 protein: CSARRGAEAFF. The CDR3 DNA reads as TGCAGTGCTAGAAGGGGCGCTGAAGCTTTCTTT.

The chain has TRBV29-1 and TRBJ2-5; D is perhaps TRBD1 or TRBD2 (5 bases each). The CDR3 extends over 13 amino acids. V was pared by 4 bases and J by 11 bases, with 20 bases between. The germline CDR1 and CDR2 sequences are SQVTM and ANQGSEA. As DNA, the CDR3 is TGCAGCGTTGGGGGGAACTCCTACAATGAACAGTACTTC. The encoded protein is CSVGGNSYNEQYF.

The V and J genes are TRBV29-1 and TRBJ2-7; D may match TRBD1 or TRBD2 (5 bases each). This CDR3 has 13 amino acids. Germline V gives CDR1 SQVTM, CDR2 ANQGSEA. V was shortened by 7 bases and J by 4 bases, with 17 bases between the two germline ends. The CDR3 DNA sequence: TGCAGCGCCTCAACCGGGGCCTATTACGAGCAGTACTTC. Residues: CSASTGAYYEQYF.

The chain joins TRBV2 to TRBJ1-1; weak D call: TRBD1 (6 bases). Trimming left V 7 bases short and J 10 bases short, with 13 bases between. This CDR3 is built from 11 residues. The germline gives CDR1 SNHLY, CDR2 FYNNEI. The CDR3 reads CASKVAGVAFF. The DNA of the CDR3 is TGTGCCAGCAAGGTCGCAGGGGTAGCTTTCTTT.

This clonotype was counted once. The chain couples TRBV11-2 to TRBJ2-5; D uncertain. The CDR3 is 16 amino acids. V was pared by 4 bases and J by 2 bases, with 17 bases between. Germline V lookup: CDR1 SGHAT, CDR2 FQNNGV. The CDR3 region is CASSSLLWGTQETQYF. The CDR3 DNA reads as TGTGCCAGCAGCTCGCTGCTCTGGGGAACTCAAGAGACCCAGTACTTC. Complete variable domain (other parts from reference TRBV11-2 and TRBJ2-5): EAGVAQSPRYKIIEKRQSVAFWCNPISGHATLYWYQQILGQGPKLLIQFQNNGVVDDSQLPKDRFSAERLKGVDSTLKIQPAKLEDSAVYLCASSSLLWGTQETQYFGPGTRLLVL.

V and J are TRBV29-1 and TRBJ2-3, with a tentative D call TRBD1 (6 bases). Looked up from germline, CDR1 is SQVTM and CDR2 is ANQGSEA. The CDR3 loop spans 14 amino acids. V was pared by 7 bases and J by 1 base, with 15 bases between. For the CDR3, the DNA is TGCAGCGGTGGGGGCAGGGCGGGCACAGATACGCAGTATTTT. Protein sequence: CSGGGRAGTDTQYF.

This clonotype has a single count. The DNA for the CDR3 is TGTGCCAGCAGTTCACACGCCCCTGCAACTAATGAAAAACTGTTTTTT. This sequence encodes CASSSHAPATNEKLFF. This chain links TRBV12-3 or TRBV12-4 with TRBJ1-4; no definite D call. Trimming shortened V by 4 bases and J by 0 bases, and 12 bases separated the two germline ends. This CDR3 region has 16 residues.

V usage is TRBV27 and J usage is TRBJ2-4; 9 bases align to TRBD1. The assigned J gene may be wrong: the sequence end matches TRBJ2-7 better. CDR3 length: 15 amino acids. Germline CDR1 reads MNHEY; CDR2 reads SMNVEV (reference sequence). The CDR3 protein is CASSPSRTGAVEQYF. The CDR3 coding sequence is TGTGCCAGCAGTCCCTCTCGGACAGGGGCAGTCGAGCAGTACTTC.

This clonotype was counted a few times. The chain recombines TRBV6-5 with TRBJ2-7, with 7 bases matching TRBD1. Trimming took 0 bases from V and 4 from J; bases not matched to a gene: 6. This CDR3 spans 15 amino acids. Looked up from germline, CDR1 is MNHEY and CDR2 is SVGAGI. CDR3 loop: CASSYSTRGTYEQYF. Written as DNA, the CDR3 is TGTGCCAGCAGTTACTCTACCAGGGGGACGTACGAGCAGTACTTC.

The chain joins TRBV5-1 to TRBJ2-2; 9 bases are shared with TRBD1. The germline CDR1 and CDR2 sequences are SGHRS and YFSETQ. Trimming at V came to 0 bases and at J to 0 bases, leaving 3 bases not matched to a gene. This CDR3 is built from 17 residues. CDR3 protein: CASSLVGQGSNTGELFF. The CDR3 nucleotides are TGCGCCAGCAGCTTGGTGGGACAGGGATCGAACACCGGGGAGCTGTTTTTT.